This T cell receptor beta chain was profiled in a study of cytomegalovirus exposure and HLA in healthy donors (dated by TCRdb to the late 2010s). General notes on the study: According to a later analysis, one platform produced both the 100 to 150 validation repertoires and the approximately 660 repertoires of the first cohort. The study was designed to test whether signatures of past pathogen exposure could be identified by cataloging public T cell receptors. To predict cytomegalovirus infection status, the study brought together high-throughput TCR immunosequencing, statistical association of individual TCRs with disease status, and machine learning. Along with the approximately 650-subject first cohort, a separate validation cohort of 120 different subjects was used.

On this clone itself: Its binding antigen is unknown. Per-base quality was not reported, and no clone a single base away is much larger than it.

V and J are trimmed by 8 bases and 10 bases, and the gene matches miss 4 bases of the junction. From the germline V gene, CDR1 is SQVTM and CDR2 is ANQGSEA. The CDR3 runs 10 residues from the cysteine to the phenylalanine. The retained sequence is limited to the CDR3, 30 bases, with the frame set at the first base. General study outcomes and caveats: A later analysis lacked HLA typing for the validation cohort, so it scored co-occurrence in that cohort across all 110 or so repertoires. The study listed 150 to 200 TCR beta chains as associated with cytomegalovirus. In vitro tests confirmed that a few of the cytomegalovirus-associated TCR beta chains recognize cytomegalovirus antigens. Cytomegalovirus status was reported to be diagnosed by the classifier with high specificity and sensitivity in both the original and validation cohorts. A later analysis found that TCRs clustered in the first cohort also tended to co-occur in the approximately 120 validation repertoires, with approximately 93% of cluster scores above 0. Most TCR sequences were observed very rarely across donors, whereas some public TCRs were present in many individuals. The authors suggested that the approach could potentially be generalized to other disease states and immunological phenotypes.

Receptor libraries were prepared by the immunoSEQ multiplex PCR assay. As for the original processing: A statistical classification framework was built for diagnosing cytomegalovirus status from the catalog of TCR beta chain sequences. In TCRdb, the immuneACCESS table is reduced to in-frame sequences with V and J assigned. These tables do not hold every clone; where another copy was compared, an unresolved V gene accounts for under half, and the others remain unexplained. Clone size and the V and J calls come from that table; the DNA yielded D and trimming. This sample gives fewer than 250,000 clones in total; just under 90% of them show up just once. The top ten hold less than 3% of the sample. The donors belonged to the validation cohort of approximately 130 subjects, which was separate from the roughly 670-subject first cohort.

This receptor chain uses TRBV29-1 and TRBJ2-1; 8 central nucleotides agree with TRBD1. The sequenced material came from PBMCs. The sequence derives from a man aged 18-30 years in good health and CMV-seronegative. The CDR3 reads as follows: CSIAGGEQFF. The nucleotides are TGCAGCATCGCAGGGGGCGAGCAGTTCTTC.